One sample yielded the 17 T cell receptor beta chains listed below, sequenced in a study of shared clonotypes between healthy human individuals. Produced via immunoSEQ multiplex PCR; TCRdb's table is partial and in-frame only. The profile shows over a million clones, over 95% of them singletons. The source material was naive CD4+ T cells sorted from blood. Subset meaning: CD45RA+ positively selected. The receptors shown here come from a man aged 25 to 40 in good health.

The rearrangement joins TRBV18 to TRBJ1-3; 8 bases fit TRBD1. Germline CDR1 KGHSH, CDR2 LQKENI. J gave up 4 bases and V 3 bases, and 5 bases lay outside the gene matches. The CDR3 is 15 amino acids. CDR3 protein: CASSPSRGRGNTIYF. The DNA for the CDR3 is TGTGCCAGCTCACCTAGCAGGGGGCGAGGAAACACCATATATTTT. Combining the CDR3 with reference TRBV18 and TRBJ1-3 gives the whole variable domain NAGVMQNPRHLVRRRGQEARLRCSPMKGHSHVYWYRQLPEEGLKFMVYLQKENIIDESGMPKERFSAEFPKEGPSILRIQQVVRGDSAAYFCASSPSRGRGNTIYFGEGSWLTVV.

Worth noting for this clone: The sample carries other DNA sequences with the same CDR3. The rearrangement links TRBV5-4 to TRBJ2-1, with 8 bases matching TRBD2. The CDR3 runs 14 residues. Germline assignment: CDR1 SGHNT and CDR2 YYREEE (reference sequence). Losses at the gene ends were 4 bases for V and 6 bases for J; bases not matched to a gene: 6. CDR3 nucleotides: TGTGCCAGCAGCGCCGGGACTAGTCCCAATGAGCAGTTCTTC. As protein: CASSAGTSPNEQFF.

V is TRBV5-4 and J is TRBJ2-5; TRBD1 matches at 9 bases. CDR3 length equals 14 residues. Unmatched junction bases numbered 3, after V lost 4 bases and J lost 2 bases. The germline CDR1 and CDR2 sequences are SGHNT and YYREEE (reference sequence). The chain's CDR3 is CASSTDRGQETQYF. The CDR3 coding sequence is TGTGCCAGCAGCACGGACAGGGGACAAGAGACCCAGTACTTC.

The rearrangement joins TRBV2 to TRBJ2-1; TRBD2 might be the D (5 bases). The CDR3 consists of 13 residues. Trimming stripped 6 bases from V and 6 bases from J, with 12 bases between. Per the germline V gene, CDR1 is SNHLY and CDR2 is FYNNEI. The CDR3 region is CASSVESGNEQFF. CDR3 DNA sequence: TGTGCCAGCAGCGTCGAGAGCGGCAATGAGCAGTTCTTC.

This clone was recorded once. In DNA form, the CDR3 reads TGTGCCAGCAGCCTATATGAAACCCGACTAGCGGGAGGCAATGAGCAGTTCTTC. Its protein is CASSLYETRLAGGNEQFF. The chain has TRBV4-2 and TRBJ2-1, with 13 positions matching TRBD2. This CDR3 is 18 amino acids long. Germline trimming cut 4 bases from V and 6 bases from J; bases unmatched to any gene: 12. The germline V gene has CDR1 LGHNA and CDR2 YNFKEQ.

V gene TRBV19 combines with J gene TRBJ2-2, with 7 nucleotides matching TRBD1. CDR1 is LNHDA, CDR2 SQIVND, per germline (reference sequence). Losses at the gene ends were 6 bases for V and 0 bases for J; bases not matched to a gene: 7. The CDR3 loop spans 16 amino acids. CDR3 nucleotides: TGTGCCAGTAGGGGATGGGACAGAGCGAACACCGGGGAGCTGTTTTTT. Amino acid sequence: CASRGWDRANTGELFF.

This chain uses TRBV30 with TRBJ2-2, with D perhaps matching TRBD1 (7 bases). Germline V CDR1 and CDR2: GTSNPN, SVGIG (reference sequence). The CDR3 contains 19 residues. CDR3 sequence (DNA): TGTGCTTTTAAATCGGAGGGGGCTGTCCCACAAGTGAACACCGGGGAGCTGTTTTTT. Protein sequence: CAFKSEGAVPQVNTGELFF.

This clone appeared a single time. The V gene is TRBV5-1, the J gene TRBJ1-4; TRBD1 matches 7 bases. J lost 6 bases, V lost 8 bases, and 16 bases had no gene match. Looked up from germline, CDR1 is SGHRS and CDR2 is YFSETQ. The CDR3 extends over 16 amino acids. The CDR3 coding sequence is TGCGCCAGTAACACAGGGGAGGGAATTGGGGATGAAAAACTGTTTTTT. It codes for CASNTGEGIGDEKLFF.

The chain joins TRBV7-2 to TRBJ2-5; D is uncertain. V lost 1 base to trimming and J lost 5 bases, with 5 bases between them. The germline V gene has CDR1 SGHTA and CDR2 FQGNSA. The CDR3 has 12 residues. CDR3 protein: CASSLVSETQYF. In DNA form, the CDR3 reads TGTGCCAGCAGCTTAGTATCGGAGACCCAGTACTTC.

This clone was found once. This chain joins TRBV5-4 and TRBJ2-5, with D possibly being TRBD1 or TRBD2 (6 bases each). Germline V CDR1 and CDR2: SGHNT, YYREEE (reference sequence). Trimming removed 4 bases from V and 5 bases from J, with 9 bases in between. The CDR3 sequence is 12 residues long. The CDR3, as DNA: TGTGCCAGCAGCCGAGGGGGGGAGACCCAGTACTTC. Translating it yields CASSRGGETQYF.

The chain links TRBV7-3 to TRBJ1-2, with 8 bases lining up with TRBD1. CDR3 size: 14 residues. The germline V gene has CDR1 SGHTA and CDR2 FQGTGA. After removal of 2 bases from V and 9 bases from J, the junction contained 8 bases not matched to a gene. CDR3 DNA: TGTGCCAGCAGCTTAGGACAGGGAAGGGATAGCTACACCTTC. Protein: CASSLGQGRDSYTF.

The rearrangement uses TRBV2 and TRBJ1-2, with D unresolved. The CDR3 consists of 16 residues. In germline, CDR1 is SNHLY, CDR2 FYNNEI. V was shortened by 4 bases and J by 4 bases, with 19 bases between the two germline ends. The CDR3 sequence: CASSAGTSAGAYGYTF. CDR3 bases: TGTGCCAGCAGTGCAGGTACTTCGGCAGGAGCCTATGGCTACACCTTC.

The chain combines TRBV10-2 with TRBJ1-5; weak D call: TRBD1 (5 bases). Per the germline V gene, CDR1 is WSHSY and CDR2 is SAAADI. Trimming left V 6 bases short and J 1 base short, with 16 bases between. The CDR3 is 16 amino acids. The CDR3 is CASRVSGARSNQPQHF. For the CDR3, the DNA is TGCGCCAGCAGGGTATCCGGGGCGCGGAGCAATCAGCCCCAGCATTTT.

This chain connects TRBV27 to TRBJ1-1; D is unresolved. Germline V CDR1 and CDR2: MNHEY, SMNVEV (reference sequence). The CDR3 totals 19 residues. Trimming took off 4 bases at V and 1 base at J, with 25 bases between the two ends. The CDR3 coding sequence is TGTGCCAGCAGTTCGTATATTCCCCCTCCGAGTGCCCCGAACACTGAAGCTTTCTTT. This gives the protein CASSSYIPPPSAPNTEAFF.

The chain combines TRBV4-1 with TRBJ2-7, with TRBD2 matching 10 bases. The V and J ends lost 4 bases and 4 bases, in that order; junction bases with no gene match: 7. This CDR3 spans 15 amino acids. Germline V gives CDR1 MGHRA, CDR2 YSYEKL. In nucleotides, the CDR3 is TGCGCCAGCAGCCTACAACCGGGACTAGCGTACGAGCAGTACTTC. It specifies CASSLQPGLAYEQYF.

The chain links TRBV27 to TRBJ2-2; D remains ambiguous. Trimming removed 6 bases at V and 6 bases at J, with 14 bases between. The CDR3 contains 14 residues. The germline gives CDR1 MNHEY, CDR2 SMNVEV (reference sequence). The CDR3 is CASRIVTVAGELFF. The CDR3 DNA follows: TGTGCCAGCAGAATTGTTACAGTAGCCGGGGAGCTGTTTTTT.

V gene TRBV29-1 combines with J gene TRBJ2-4, with TRBD1 as a possible D gene (5 bases). The CDR3 sequence is 13 residues long. Germline V lookup: CDR1 SQVTM, CDR2 ANQGSEA. Trimming left V 5 bases short and J 6 bases short, with 14 bases between. The CDR3 region is CSVSPKDRNIQYF. The CDR3 DNA reads as TGCAGCGTTAGCCCTAAAGACAGAAACATTCAGTACTTC.